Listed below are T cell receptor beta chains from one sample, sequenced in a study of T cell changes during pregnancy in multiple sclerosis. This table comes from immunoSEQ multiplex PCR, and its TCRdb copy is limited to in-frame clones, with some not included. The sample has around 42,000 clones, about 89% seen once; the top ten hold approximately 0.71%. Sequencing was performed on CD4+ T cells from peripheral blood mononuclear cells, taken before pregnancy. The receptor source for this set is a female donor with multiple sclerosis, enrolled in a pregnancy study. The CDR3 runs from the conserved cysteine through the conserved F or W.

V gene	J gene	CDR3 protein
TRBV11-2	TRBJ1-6	CASSLRGFNSPLHF
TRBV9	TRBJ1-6	CASSVEEGSPLHF
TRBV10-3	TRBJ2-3	CAINLAGGSTDTQYF
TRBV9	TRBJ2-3	CASSVGTGSVTDTQYF
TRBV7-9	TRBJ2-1	CASSFGGSDNEQFF
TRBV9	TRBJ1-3	CASSATGTSTGNTIYF
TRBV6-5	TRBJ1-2	CASRRGLGGYTF
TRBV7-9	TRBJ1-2	CASSRGHPSETLRYGYTF
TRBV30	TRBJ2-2	CAWSLNTGELFF
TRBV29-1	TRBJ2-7	CSVEGTTYEQYF
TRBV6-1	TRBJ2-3	CASGTGSTDTQYF
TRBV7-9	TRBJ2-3	CASSETDTQYF
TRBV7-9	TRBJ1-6	CASSLGRQGNSPLHF
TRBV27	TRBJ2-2	CASSPLPTSGGAIAGELFF
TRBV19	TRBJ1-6	CASSINENSPLHF
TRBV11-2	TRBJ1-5	CASSRGLNQPQHF
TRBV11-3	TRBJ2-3	CASSLGGGSSDTQYF
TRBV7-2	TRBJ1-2	CASSLLGANYGYTF
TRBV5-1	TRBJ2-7	CASSFADYEQYF
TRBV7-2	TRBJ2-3	CASSPRVETQYF
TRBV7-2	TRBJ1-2	CASSLNRGIRGYTF
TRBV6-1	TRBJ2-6	CASRAGSGANVLTF
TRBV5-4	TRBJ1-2	CASSWELGQHNYGYTF
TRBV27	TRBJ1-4	CASSPGRGFTNEKLFF
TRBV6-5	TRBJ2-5	CASSYSRETQYF
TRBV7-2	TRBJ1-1	CASSLYWNTEAFF
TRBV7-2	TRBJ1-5	CASSLGQGSQPQHF
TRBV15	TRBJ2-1	CATSRVRGYNEQFF
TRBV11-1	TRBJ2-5	CASSLGRLAGKETQYF
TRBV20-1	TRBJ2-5	CSARGEETQYF
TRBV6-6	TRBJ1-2	CASSYLGRGYGYTF
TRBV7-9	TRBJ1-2	CASSFDSLYGYTF